A single T cell receptor beta chain is shown here with its context. The data were obtained in a study of T cells in localized non-small cell lung cancer. Generated by immunoSEQ multiplex PCR, the TCRdb table keeps only in-frame clones and is missing some. The sample consists of about 70,000 clones, about nine tenths of them appearing once. This CDR3 is built from 13 residues. V was cut by 4 bases and J by 2 bases, with 8 bases left in between. Germline V lookup: CDR1 MNHNS, CDR2 SASEGT. The TCR sequence derives from a male donor aged 60 or over with stage III squamous cell lung carcinoma. Here the sequenced sample was peripheral blood, taken before any cancer treatment. The rearrangement links TRBV6-1 to TRBJ1-2, with D uncertain. CDR3 sequence: CASSASQNYGYTF. CDR3 DNA: TGTGCCAGCAGTGCCAGCCAAAACTATGGCTACACCTTC.